Here is one T cell receptor beta chain with its context. This entry comes from a study of blood T cell repertoires in COVID-19. Assay used: immunoSEQ multiplex PCR; TCRdb lists only in-frame clones, some missing. There are approximately 28,000 clones in the sample; approximately 66% occur only once, and 7.3% lies in the top ten. The V and J ends lost 1 base and 9 bases, in that order; junction bases with no gene match: 7. The CDR3 has 14 amino acids. Germline assignment: CDR1 SGHAT and CDR2 FQNNGV. Sequencing was done on a sample of peripheral blood. The V gene is TRBV11-2, the J gene TRBJ2-7; the match to TRBD1 covers 9 bases. The clonotype comes from a man aged 55-75 years with active or convalescent COVID-19. This chain's CDR3 is CASSLADRGGVQYF. The CDR3 coding sequence is TGTGCCAGCAGCTTAGCGGACAGGGGAGGGGTGCAGTACTTC.